This T cell receptor beta chain is drawn from a study of T cell repertoires in cytomegalovirus infection. Findings and limits, study-wide: Summed frequency of shared TCR beta families picked out CMV carriers who also had the relevant HLA. Within the response measured ex vivo, HLA-C-restricted CMV-specific TCR beta clonotypes were dominant.

Germline CDR1 is SGHTA and CDR2 is FQGNSA. The CDR3 totals 15 residues. V lost 5 bases and J lost 1, with 13 bases in between. TCRdb re-called the reads with MiXCR, one entry per CDR3 protein. Here the sample spans 290,000 or so distinct CDR3 sequences, about 25% being singletons. Ten or more counts support this clonotype. Its antigen is unknown. The specimen sequenced was PBMCs. This chain uses TRBV7-2 with TRBJ2-3; the D is unclear. The TCR was taken from a human donor in good health (CMV status not recorded). Some clones in this sample may be carry-over from other donors' samples. The CDR3 sequence: CASSLRRIGTDTQYF. DNA of the CDR3: TGTGCCAGCAGCCTTCGCCGAATTGGCACAGATACGCAGTATTTT.